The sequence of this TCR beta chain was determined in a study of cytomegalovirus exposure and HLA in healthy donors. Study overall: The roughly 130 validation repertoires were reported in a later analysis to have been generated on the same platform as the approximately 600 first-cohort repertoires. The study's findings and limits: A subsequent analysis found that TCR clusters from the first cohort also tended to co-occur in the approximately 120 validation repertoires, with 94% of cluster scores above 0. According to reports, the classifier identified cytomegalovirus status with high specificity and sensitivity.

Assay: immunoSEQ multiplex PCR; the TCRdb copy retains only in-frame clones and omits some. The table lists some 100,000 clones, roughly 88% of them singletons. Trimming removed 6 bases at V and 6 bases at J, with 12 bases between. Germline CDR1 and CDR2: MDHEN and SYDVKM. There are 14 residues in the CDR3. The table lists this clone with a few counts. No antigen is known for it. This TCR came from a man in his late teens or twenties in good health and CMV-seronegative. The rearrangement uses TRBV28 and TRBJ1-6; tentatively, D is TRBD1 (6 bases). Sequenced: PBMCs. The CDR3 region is CASSPAGANSPLHF. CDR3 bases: TGTGCCAGCAGCCCAGCGGGGGCTAATTCACCCCTCCACTTT.